The clone carrying this TCR beta chain was counted a few times. The antigen is not known. A J-beta primer mix and a sample-barcoded 5' primer were used in a second PCR of about 7 to 12 cycles. Any given sample supplied a minimum of 2.5 million CDR3-containing paired-end reads. TCRdb independently ran MiXCR on the 5' RACE reads; one entry per CDR3 protein. The sample yields 1.5 million to 2 million distinct CDR3 sequences, less than 50% seen once. The data were taken from a study of blood T cells in healthy people across ages. Between the trimmed V and J ends, which lost 3 bases and 8 bases, there was a span of 12 bases. This CDR3 spans 13 amino acids. Germline assignment: CDR1 SGDLS and CDR2 YYNGEE. Findings and limits, study-wide: Roughly linear age-related decline in beta diversity appeared, significant by age roughly 40.

This TCR was recovered from a woman between 40 and 50 years old in good health. The chain uses TRBV9 and TRBJ2-1; tentative D call: TRBD1 (6 bases). Specimen: blood. CDR3 bases: TGTGCCAGCAGCGCCGGGACAAAACATGAGCAGTTCTTC. It is translated as CASSAGTKHEQFF.